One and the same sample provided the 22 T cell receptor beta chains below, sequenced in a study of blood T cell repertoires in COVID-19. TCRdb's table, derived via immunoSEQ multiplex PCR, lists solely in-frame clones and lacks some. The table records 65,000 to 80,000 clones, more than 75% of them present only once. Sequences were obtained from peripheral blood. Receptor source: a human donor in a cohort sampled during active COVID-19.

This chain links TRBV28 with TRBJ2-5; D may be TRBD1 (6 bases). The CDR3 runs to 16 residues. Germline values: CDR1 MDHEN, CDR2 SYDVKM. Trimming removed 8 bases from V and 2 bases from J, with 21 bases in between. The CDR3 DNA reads TGTGCCAGCCCGCAAAACAGGGTTTCCCCACAAGAGACCCAGTACTTC. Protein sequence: CASPQNRVSPQETQYF.

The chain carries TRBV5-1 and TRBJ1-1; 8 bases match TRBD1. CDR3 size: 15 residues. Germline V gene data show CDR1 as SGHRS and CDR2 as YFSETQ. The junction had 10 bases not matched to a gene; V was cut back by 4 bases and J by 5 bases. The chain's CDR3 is CASSPPGRGQTEAFF. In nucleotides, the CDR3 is TGCGCCAGCAGCCCGCCTGGCAGGGGGCAAACTGAAGCTTTCTTT.

CDR3 residues: CASSQGDRDYNEQFF. CDR3 coding DNA: TGTGCCAGCAGCCAGGGGGACAGGGACTACAATGAGCAGTTCTTC. The genes are TRBV7-3 and TRBJ2-1; TRBD1 agrees at 9 bases. With V trimmed by 5 bases and J by 3 bases, 5 bases remained unmatched. The CDR3 sequence is 15 residues long. CDR1 and CDR2 from the germline V gene are SGHTA and FQGTGA.

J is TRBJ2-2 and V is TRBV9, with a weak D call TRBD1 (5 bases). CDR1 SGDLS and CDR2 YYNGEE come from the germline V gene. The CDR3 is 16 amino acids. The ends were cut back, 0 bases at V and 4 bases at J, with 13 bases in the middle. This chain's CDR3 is CASSVGQGRVTGELFF. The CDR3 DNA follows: TGTGCCAGCAGCGTAGGTCAGGGCCGTGTCACCGGGGAGCTGTTTTTT.

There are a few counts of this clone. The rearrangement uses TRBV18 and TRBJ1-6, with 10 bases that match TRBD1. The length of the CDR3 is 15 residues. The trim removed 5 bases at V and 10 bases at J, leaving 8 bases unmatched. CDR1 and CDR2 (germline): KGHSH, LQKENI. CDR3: CASSTGTGESSPLHF. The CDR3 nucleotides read TGTGCCAGCTCAACCGGGACAGGGGAATCATCACCCCTCCACTTT.

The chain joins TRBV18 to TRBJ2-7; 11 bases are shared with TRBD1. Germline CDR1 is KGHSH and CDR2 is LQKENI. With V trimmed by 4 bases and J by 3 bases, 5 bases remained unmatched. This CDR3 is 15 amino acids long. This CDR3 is CASSQPGQGVYEQYF. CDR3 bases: TGTGCCAGCTCACAGCCGGGACAGGGGGTCTACGAGCAGTACTTC.

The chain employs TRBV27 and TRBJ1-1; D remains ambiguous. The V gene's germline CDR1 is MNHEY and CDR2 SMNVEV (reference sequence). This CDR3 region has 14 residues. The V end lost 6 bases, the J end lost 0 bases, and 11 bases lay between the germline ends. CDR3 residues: CASRYGRLNTEAFF. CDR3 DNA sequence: TGTGCCAGCAGGTATGGGCGACTGAACACTGAAGCTTTCTTT.

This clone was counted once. The CDR3 DNA reads TGTGCCAGCAGCTCAAGACTAGCGGGGGGGCTAACAGATACGCAGTATTTT. Translation: CASSSRLAGGLTDTQYF. The genes are TRBV7-6 and TRBJ2-3; 14 bases align to TRBD2. The trim removed 4 bases at V and 3 bases at J, leaving 6 bases unmatched. CDR3 length: 17 amino acids. Germline V gene data show CDR1 as SGHVS and CDR2 as FNYEAQ.

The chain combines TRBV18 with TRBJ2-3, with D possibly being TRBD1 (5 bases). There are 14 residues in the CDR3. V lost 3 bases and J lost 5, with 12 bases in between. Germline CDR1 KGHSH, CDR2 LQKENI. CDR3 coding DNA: TGTGCCAGCTCACCTAAGGACACCCGAGATACGCAGTATTTT. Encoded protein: CASSPKDTRDTQYF.

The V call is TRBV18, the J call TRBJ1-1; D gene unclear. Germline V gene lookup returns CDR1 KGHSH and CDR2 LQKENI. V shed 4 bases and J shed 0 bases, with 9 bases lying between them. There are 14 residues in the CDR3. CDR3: CASSRGIVNTEAFF. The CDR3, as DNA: TGTGCCAGCTCACGAGGGATAGTGAACACTGAAGCTTTCTTT.

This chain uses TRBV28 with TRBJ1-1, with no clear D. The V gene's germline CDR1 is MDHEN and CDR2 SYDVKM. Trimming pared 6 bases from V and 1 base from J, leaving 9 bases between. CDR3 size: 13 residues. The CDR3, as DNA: TGTGCCAGCAGAACCCAACAGAACACTGAAGCTTTCTTT. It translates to CASRTQQNTEAFF.

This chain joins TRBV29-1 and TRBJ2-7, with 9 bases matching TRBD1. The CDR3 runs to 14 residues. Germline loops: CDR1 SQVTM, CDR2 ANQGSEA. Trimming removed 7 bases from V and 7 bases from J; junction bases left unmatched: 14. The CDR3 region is CSGARDRDSREQYF. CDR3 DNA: TGCAGCGGGGCCCGGGACAGGGACTCGCGTGAGCAGTACTTC.

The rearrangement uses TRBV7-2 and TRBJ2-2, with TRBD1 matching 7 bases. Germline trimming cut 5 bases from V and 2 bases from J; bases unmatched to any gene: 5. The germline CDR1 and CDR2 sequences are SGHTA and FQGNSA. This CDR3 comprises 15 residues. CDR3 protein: CASSATGLNTGELFF. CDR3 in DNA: TGTGCCAGCAGCGCGACAGGGCTTAACACCGGGGAGCTGTTTTTT.

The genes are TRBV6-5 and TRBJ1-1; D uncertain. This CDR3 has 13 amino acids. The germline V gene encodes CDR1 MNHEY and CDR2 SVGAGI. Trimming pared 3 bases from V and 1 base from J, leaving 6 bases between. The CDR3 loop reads CASSYGRNTEAFF. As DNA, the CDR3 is TGTGCCAGCAGTTATGGGCGGAACACTGAAGCTTTCTTT.

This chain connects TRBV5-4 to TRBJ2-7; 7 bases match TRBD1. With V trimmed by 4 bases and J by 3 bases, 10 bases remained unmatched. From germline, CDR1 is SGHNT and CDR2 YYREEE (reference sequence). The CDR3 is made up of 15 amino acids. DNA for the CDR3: TGTGCCAGCAGCCTGGGTAGACAGGGAAACTACGAGCAGTACTTC. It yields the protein CASSLGRQGNYEQYF.

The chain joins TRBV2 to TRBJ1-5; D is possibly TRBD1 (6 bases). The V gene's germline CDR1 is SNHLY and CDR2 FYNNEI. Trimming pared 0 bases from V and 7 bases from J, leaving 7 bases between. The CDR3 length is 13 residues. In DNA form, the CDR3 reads TGTGCCAGCAGTGAAGCCAGGGGACAGCCCCAGCATTTT. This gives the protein CASSEARGQPQHF. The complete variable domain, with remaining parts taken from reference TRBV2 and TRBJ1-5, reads EPEVTQTPSHQVTQMGQEVILRCVPISNHLYFYWYRQILGQKVEFLVSFYNNEISEKSEIFDDQFSVERPDGSNFTLKIRSTKLEDSAMYFCASSEARGQPQHFGDGTRLSIL.

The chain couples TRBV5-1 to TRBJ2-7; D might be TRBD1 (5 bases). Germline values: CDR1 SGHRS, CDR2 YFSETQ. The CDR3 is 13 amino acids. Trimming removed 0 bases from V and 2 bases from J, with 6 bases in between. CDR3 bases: TGCGCCAGCAGCTTGGAAGGGGCCTACGAGCAGTACTTC. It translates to CASSLEGAYEQYF.

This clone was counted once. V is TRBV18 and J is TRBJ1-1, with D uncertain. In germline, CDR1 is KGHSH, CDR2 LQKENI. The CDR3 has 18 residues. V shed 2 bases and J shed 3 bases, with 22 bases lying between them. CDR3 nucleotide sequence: TGTGCCAGCTCACCATTAGACCGAGGCTCTTCGGCGGACACTGAAGCTTTCTTT. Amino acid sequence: CASSPLDRGSSADTEAFF.

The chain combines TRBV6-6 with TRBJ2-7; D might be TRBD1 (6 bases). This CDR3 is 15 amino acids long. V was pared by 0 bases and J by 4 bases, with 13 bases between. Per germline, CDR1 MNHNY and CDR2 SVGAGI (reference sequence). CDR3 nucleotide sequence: TGTGCCAGCAGTTACTCCGCGCACCAGGGGTACGAGCAGTACTTC. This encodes CASSYSAHQGYEQYF.

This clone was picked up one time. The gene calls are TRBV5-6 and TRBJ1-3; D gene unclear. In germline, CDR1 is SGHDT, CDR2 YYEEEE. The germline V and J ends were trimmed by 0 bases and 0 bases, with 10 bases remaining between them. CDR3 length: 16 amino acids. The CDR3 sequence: CASSLATQFSGNTIYF. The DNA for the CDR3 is TGTGCCAGCAGCTTGGCCACACAGTTCTCTGGAAACACCATATATTTT. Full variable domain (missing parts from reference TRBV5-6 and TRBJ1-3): DAGVTQSPTHLIKTRGQQVTLRCSPKSGHDTVSWYQQALGQGPQFIFQYYEEEERQRGNFPDRFSGHQFPNYSSELNVNALLLGDSALYLCASSLATQFSGNTIYFGEGSWLTVV.

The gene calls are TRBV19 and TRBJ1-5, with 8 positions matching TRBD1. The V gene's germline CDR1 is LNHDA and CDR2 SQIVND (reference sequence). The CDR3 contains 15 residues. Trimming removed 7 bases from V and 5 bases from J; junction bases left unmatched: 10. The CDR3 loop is CASKRTGIKDQPQHF. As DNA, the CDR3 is TGTGCCAGTAAGAGGACAGGGATTAAGGATCAGCCCCAGCATTTT.

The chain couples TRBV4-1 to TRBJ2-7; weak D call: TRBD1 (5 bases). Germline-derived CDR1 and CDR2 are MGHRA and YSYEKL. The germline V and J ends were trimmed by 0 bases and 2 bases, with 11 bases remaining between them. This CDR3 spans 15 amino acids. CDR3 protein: CASSQDPQGTYEQYF. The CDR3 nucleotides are TGCGCCAGCAGCCAAGATCCCCAGGGAACCTACGAGCAGTACTTC.